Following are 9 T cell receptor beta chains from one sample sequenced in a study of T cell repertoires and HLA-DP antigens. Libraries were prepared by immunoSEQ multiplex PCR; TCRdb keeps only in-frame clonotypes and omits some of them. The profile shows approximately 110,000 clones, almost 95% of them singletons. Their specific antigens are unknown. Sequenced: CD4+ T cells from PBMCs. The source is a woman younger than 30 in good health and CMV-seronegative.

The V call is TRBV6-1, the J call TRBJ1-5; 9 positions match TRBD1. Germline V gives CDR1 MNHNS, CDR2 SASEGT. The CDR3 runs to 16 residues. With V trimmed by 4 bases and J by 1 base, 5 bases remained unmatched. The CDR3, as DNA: TGTGCCAGCAGTGGCCGGGACAGGGAAAGCAATCAGCCCCAGCATTTT. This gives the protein CASSGRDRESNQPQHF.

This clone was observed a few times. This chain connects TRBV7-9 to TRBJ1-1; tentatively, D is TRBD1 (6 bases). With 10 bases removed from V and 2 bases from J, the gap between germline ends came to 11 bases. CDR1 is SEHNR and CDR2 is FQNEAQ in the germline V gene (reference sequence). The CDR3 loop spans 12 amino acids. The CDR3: CAIQGGNTEAFF. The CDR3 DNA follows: TGTGCCATTCAAGGGGGAAACACTGAAGCTTTCTTT.

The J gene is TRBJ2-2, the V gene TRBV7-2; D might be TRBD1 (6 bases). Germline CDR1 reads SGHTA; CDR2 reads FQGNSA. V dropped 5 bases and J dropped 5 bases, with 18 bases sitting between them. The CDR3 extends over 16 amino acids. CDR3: CASSLRNRVVTGELFF. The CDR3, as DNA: TGTGCCAGCAGCCTCCGAAACAGGGTTGTGACCGGGGAGCTGTTTTTT.

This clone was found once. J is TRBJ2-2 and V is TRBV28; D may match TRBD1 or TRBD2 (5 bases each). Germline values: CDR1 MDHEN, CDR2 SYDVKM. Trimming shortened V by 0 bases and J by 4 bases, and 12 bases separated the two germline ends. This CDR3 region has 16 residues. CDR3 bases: TGTGCCAGCAGTTTATGGCAGGGTCGGGGCACCGGGGAGCTGTTTTTT. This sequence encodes CASSLWQGRGTGELFF.

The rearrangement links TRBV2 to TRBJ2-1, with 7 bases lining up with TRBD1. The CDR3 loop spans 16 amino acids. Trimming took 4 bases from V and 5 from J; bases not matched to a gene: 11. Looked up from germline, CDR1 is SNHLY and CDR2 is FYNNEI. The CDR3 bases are TGTGCCAGCAGTGTAGTAGGGACAGTTGGTAACAATGAGCAGTTCTTC. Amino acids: CASSVVGTVGNNEQFF.

The CDR3 sequence is CSVARLAGGPSGNIQYF. Written as DNA, the CDR3 is TGCAGCGTTGCCCGACTAGCGGGAGGGCCCTCGGGAAACATTCAGTACTTC. The chain employs TRBV29-1 and TRBJ2-4; 14 nucleotides align to TRBD2. The CDR3 is made up of 17 amino acids. The V gene's germline CDR1 is SQVTM and CDR2 ANQGSEA. Trimming cost V 4 bases and J 6 bases; bases outside gene matches: 11.

CDR3 sequence reads: CASSPSGDRVEVGANVLTF. The CDR3, as DNA: TGCGCCAGCAGCCCCAGCGGGGACAGGGTAGAGGTTGGGGCCAACGTCCTGACTTTC. V and J are TRBV4-1 and TRBJ2-6; 9 bases are shared with TRBD1. CDR1 MGHRA and CDR2 YSYEKL come from the germline V gene. This CDR3 comprises 19 residues. Unmatched junction bases numbered 13, after V lost 4 bases and J lost 3 bases.

This CDR3 reads CASSLDLGTQYF. The CDR3 nucleotides are TGTGCCAGCAGCTTAGATTTGGGGACCCAGTACTTC. The chain recombines TRBV7-2 with TRBJ2-5; D ambiguous. Germline V gene lookup returns CDR1 SGHTA and CDR2 FQGNSA. Trimming cost V 1 base and J 7 bases, with 7 bases left between them. The CDR3 runs to 12 residues.

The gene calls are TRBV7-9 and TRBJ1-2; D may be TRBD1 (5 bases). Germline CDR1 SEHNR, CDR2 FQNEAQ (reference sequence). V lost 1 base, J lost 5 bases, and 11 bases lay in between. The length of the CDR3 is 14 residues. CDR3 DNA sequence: TGTGCCAGCAGCTTAGACAGCAGGGTATATGGCTACACCTTC. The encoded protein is CASSLDSRVYGYTF.